This is a list of T cell receptor beta chains from one sample in a study of cytomegalovirus exposure and HLA in healthy donors. TCRdb's copy holds only in-frame clones and misses some; the assay was immunoSEQ multiplex PCR. In the table there are about 120,000 clones, over 60% of which are singletons. Input material: PBMCs. These receptors originate from a woman between 18 and 29 years old in good health and CMV-seropositive. Both conserved end residues are part of each CDR3. Fields, in order: J gene, V gene, D gene, CDR3 protein. The D gene is left open where the match is weak.

j_gene: TRBJ1-4; v_gene: TRBV5-1; d_gene: TRBD1; CDR3aa: CASSLTGEKEKLFF
j_gene: TRBJ1-5; v_gene: TRBV5-1; d_gene: -; CDR3aa: CASSLNGGGHNQPQHF
j_gene: TRBJ2-7; v_gene: TRBV27; d_gene: TRBD1; CDR3aa: CASSLNPTGWDEQYF
j_gene: TRBJ1-1; v_gene: TRBV6-1; d_gene: TRBD1; CDR3aa: CASSEGGQGGTEAFF
j_gene: TRBJ2-3; v_gene: TRBV7-6; d_gene: TRBD2; CDR3aa: CASSHQAGGADTQYF
j_gene: TRBJ2-1; v_gene: TRBV7-9; d_gene: -; CDR3aa: CASSLARSDNEQFF
j_gene: TRBJ1-3; v_gene: TRBV5-1; d_gene: -; CDR3aa: CASSFLGVAGNTIYF
j_gene: TRBJ1-3; v_gene: TRBV15; d_gene: -; CDR3aa: CATSSVRSGNTIYF
j_gene: TRBJ2-7; v_gene: TRBV2; d_gene: -; CDR3aa: CASSDYATYEQYF
j_gene: TRBJ2-7; v_gene: TRBV27; d_gene: -; CDR3aa: CASARGEKGEQYF
j_gene: TRBJ2-7; v_gene: TRBV7-9; d_gene: TRBD2; CDR3aa: CASSILAGAYEQYF
j_gene: TRBJ2-3; v_gene: TRBV18; d_gene: TRBD2; CDR3aa: CASSQGTSGRSGEDTQYF
j_gene: TRBJ1-5; v_gene: TRBV28; d_gene: -; CDR3aa: CASSLGQTNQPQHF
j_gene: TRBJ2-7; v_gene: TRBV10-3; d_gene: TRBD1; CDR3aa: CAIRTGGPYEQYF
j_gene: TRBJ2-5; v_gene: TRBV5-1; d_gene: -; CDR3aa: CASSPRIQETQYF
j_gene: TRBJ2-7; v_gene: TRBV7-7; d_gene: -; CDR3aa: CASSPTRGNEQYF
j_gene: TRBJ2-7; v_gene: TRBV7-8; d_gene: TRBD1; CDR3aa: CASSPHQVGTGSHEQYF
j_gene: TRBJ2-2; v_gene: TRBV30; d_gene: -; CDR3aa: CAWSGRRTGELFF
j_gene: TRBJ1-4; v_gene: TRBV30; d_gene: TRBD1; CDR3aa: CAWRDRTATNEKLFF
j_gene: TRBJ1-2; v_gene: TRBV10-3; d_gene: TRBD1; CDR3aa: CAISESSGDRRTLGYGYTF
j_gene: TRBJ2-3; v_gene: TRBV7-3; d_gene: -; CDR3aa: CASSPTEPMAATDTQYF
j_gene: TRBJ1-2; v_gene: TRBV4-2; d_gene: -; CDR3aa: CASSQEVRQAMNYGYTF
j_gene: TRBJ2-3; v_gene: TRBV6-6; d_gene: TRBD2; CDR3aa: CASRLAGATQYF
j_gene: TRBJ2-7; v_gene: TRBV25-1; d_gene: -; CDR3aa: CASSDAGLDEQYF
j_gene: TRBJ2-5; v_gene: TRBV28; d_gene: TRBD1; CDR3aa: CASSFPSGTGTQETQYF
j_gene: TRBJ1-1; v_gene: TRBV5-1; d_gene: -; CDR3aa: CASSLRTGSTEAFF
j_gene: TRBJ2-3; v_gene: TRBV7-6; d_gene: TRBD2; CDR3aa: CASSLRMTSVSTDTQYF
j_gene: TRBJ2-1; v_gene: TRBV9; d_gene: TRBD2; CDR3aa: CASSDSTSRSSGGYNEQFF
j_gene: TRBJ2-1; v_gene: TRBV10-1; d_gene: TRBD2; CDR3aa: CASREGGRGEQFF
j_gene: TRBJ1-2; v_gene: TRBV7-9; d_gene: TRBD1; CDR3aa: CASSSDRGSYTF
j_gene: TRBJ2-5; v_gene: TRBV9; d_gene: -; CDR3aa: CASSVAGEETQYF
j_gene: TRBJ2-1; v_gene: TRBV4-1; d_gene: -; CDR3aa: CASSQAHIGEQFF
j_gene: TRBJ2-7; v_gene: TRBV5-1; d_gene: -; CDR3aa: CASSEPDSGIRNEQYF